One sample yielded the 29 T cell receptor beta chains listed below, sequenced in a study of blood T cell repertoires in COVID-19. The protocol was immunoSEQ multiplex PCR, while the TCRdb copy is restricted to in-frame clones and leaves out a portion. The data contain about 190,000 clones, about 86% of them singletons. Material for sequencing was peripheral blood. The receptor set was obtained from a man aged 30 to 39 with active or convalescent COVID-19.

This clone has only one observation. CDR3 sequence reads: CASSSPLGLAGGRDTQYF. The CDR3 DNA is TGTGCCAGCAGCTCCCCCTTGGGACTAGCGGGGGGGAGAGATACGCAGTATTTT. The V gene is TRBV13, the J gene TRBJ2-3, with 16 nucleotides matching TRBD2. The ends lost 4 bases at V and 5 bases at J; junction bases unmatched: 9. This CDR3 comprises 18 residues. From germline, CDR1 is PRHDT and CDR2 FYEKMQ (reference sequence).

This chain connects TRBV6-2 or TRBV6-3 to TRBJ1-1; possible D gene TRBD1, 5 bases. Germline CDR1 is MNHEY and CDR2 is SVGEGT. The CDR3 length is 15 residues. V lost 5 bases and J 5 bases, leaving 18 bases between the germline ends. CDR3 loop: CASSRHDSDWTEAFF. The CDR3 DNA follows: TGTGCCAGCAGTAGACATGACAGCGATTGGACTGAAGCTTTCTTT.

The chain employs TRBV29-1 and TRBJ1-4; D ambiguous. The CDR3 covers 16 residues. The germline V gene encodes CDR1 SQVTM and CDR2 ANQGSEA. Between the trimmed V and J ends, which lost 0 bases and 8 bases, there was a span of 19 bases. The CDR3 nucleotides read TGCAGCGTTGAAGATTCCGGGGAGATGAGCGGGGAAAAACTGTTTTTT. Protein sequence: CSVEDSGEMSGEKLFF.

This chain connects TRBV28 to TRBJ1-2, with a possible D match to TRBD1 (5 bases). V was trimmed by 5 bases and J by 0 bases, leaving 13 bases between them. CDR1 MDHEN and CDR2 SYDVKM come from the germline V gene. The CDR3 totals 15 residues. CDR3 sequence: CASSVLRVTNYGYTF. The CDR3 DNA follows: TGTGCCAGCAGTGTTCTCAGGGTTACTAACTATGGCTACACCTTC.

V usage is TRBV4-3 and J usage is TRBJ1-5; 8 positions agree with TRBD1. Trimming removed 0 bases from V and 3 bases from J; junction bases left unmatched: 4. In germline, CDR1 is LGHNA, CDR2 YSLEER. CDR3 size: 16 residues. In DNA form, the CDR3 reads TGCGCCAGCAGCCAAGACCGACAGGGGTACAATCAGCCCCAGCATTTT. It translates to CASSQDRQGYNQPQHF.

CDR3 DNA sequence: TGCGCCAGCAGCTTACGTGTACTGGGGACAGACGAGCAGTACTTC. Translating gives CASSLRVLGTDEQYF. The chain links TRBV5-1 to TRBJ2-7; 7 positions agree with TRBD1. The CDR3 consists of 15 residues. Germline CDR1 SGHRS, CDR2 YFSETQ. V gave up 2 bases and J gave up 5 bases; unmatched junction bases: 10.

The genes are TRBV5-1 and TRBJ2-5; tentatively, D is TRBD2 (6 bases). In germline, CDR1 is SGHRS, CDR2 YFSETQ. CDR3 length equals 14 residues. Trimming pared 0 bases from V and 4 bases from J, leaving 10 bases between. CDR3 loop: CASSLGVGGETQYF. CDR3 nucleotide sequence: TGCGCCAGCAGCTTGGGTGTCGGGGGAGAGACCCAGTACTTC.

This rearrangement joins TRBV13 to TRBJ2-7, with TRBD2 identical over 8 bases. The length of the CDR3 is 18 residues. The trim removed 1 base at V and 2 bases at J, leaving 13 bases unmatched. Germline V gives CDR1 PRHDT, CDR2 FYEKMQ (reference sequence). CDR3 loop: CASSLENPLAGGTYEQYF. As DNA, the CDR3 is TGTGCCAGCAGCTTAGAAAACCCCCTCGCGGGAGGCACCTACGAGCAGTACTTC.

The gene calls are TRBV3-1 (or the pseudogene TRBV3-2) and TRBJ1-1; tentatively, D is TRBD1 (6 bases). This CDR3 spans 15 amino acids. Trimming left V 0 bases short and J 7 bases short, with 15 bases between. CDR1 and CDR2 (germline): LGHDT, YNNKEL (reference sequence). As DNA, the CDR3 is TGTGCCAGCAGCCAAGATGGGGGCTTTGCCGGTGAAGCTTTCTTT. Translated: CASSQDGGFAGEAFF.

The J gene is TRBJ2-7, the V gene TRBV30; 10 positions match TRBD1. V shed 3 bases and J 4 bases; nucleotides not matched to a gene: 3. Germline V gives CDR1 GTSNPN, CDR2 SVGIG (reference sequence). The CDR3 sequence is 13 residues long. The CDR3, as DNA: TGTGCCTGGAGGGGGGGACAGGGGTACGAGCAGTACTTC. Its protein product is CAWRGGQGYEQYF.

This clone turned up a few times. This chain joins TRBV21-1 and TRBJ2-1; TRBD2, as called in the table, went unchecked against the DNA. TRBV21-1 is deemed a pseudogene. There are 10 residues in the CDR3. In nucleotides, the CDR3 is TGTGCCAGCGCCGGCAATGAGCAGTTCTTC. It encodes CASAGNEQFF.

This sequence joins TRBV12-5 and TRBJ1-4, with 8 bases lining up with TRBD1. The CDR3 runs 19 residues. The V gene end was trimmed by 0 bases and the J gene end by 2 bases; junction bases not matched to a gene: 11. CDR1 is LGHNT and CDR2 is FRNRAP in the germline V gene. DNA of the CDR3: TGTGCTAGTGGTTTGGTAGTGGGGACAGGCCCCGAGACTAATGAAAAACTGTTTTTT. It encodes CASGLVVGTGPETNEKLFF.

V gene TRBV7-8 combines with J gene TRBJ1-6; unclear D gene. The ends were cut back, 5 bases at V and 0 bases at J, with 17 bases in the middle. Germline CDR1 and CDR2: SGHVS and FQNEAQ. The CDR3 consists of 18 residues. CDR3 in DNA: TGTGCCAGCAGCACACCTGGCGCAGCGAGCTCCTATAATTCACCCCTCCACTTT. Its protein product is CASSTPGAASSYNSPLHF. The whole variable domain, remainder taken from reference TRBV7-8 and TRBJ1-6, is GAGVSQSPRYKVAKRGQDVALRCDPISGHVSLFWYQQALGQGPEFLTYFQNEAQLDKSGLPSDRFFAERPEGSVSTLKIQRTQQEDSAVYLCASSTPGAASSYNSPLHFGNGTRLTVT.

The chain joins TRBV6-2 or TRBV6-3 to TRBJ2-1, with TRBD2 matching over 9 bases. The length of the CDR3 is 14 residues. After removal of 4 bases from V and 2 bases from J, the junction contained 0 bases not matched to a gene. The germline V gene encodes CDR1 MNHEY and CDR2 SVGEGT. Written as DNA, the CDR3 is TGTGCCAGCAGTTTAGCGGGGGCCTACAATGAGCAGTTCTTC. Its protein product is CASSLAGAYNEQFF.

In DNA, the CDR3 is TGCGCCAGCAGCTTGGAGGGGCCCTCCTACAATGAGCAGTTCTTC. It yields the protein CASSLEGPSYNEQFF. The chain employs TRBV5-1 and TRBJ2-1; TRBD1 might be the D (5 bases). This CDR3 region has 15 residues. The V end was cut by 0 bases, the J end by 0 bases, with 7 bases between. Looked up from germline, CDR1 is SGHRS and CDR2 is YFSETQ.

This clone was picked up a small number of times. This rearrangement joins TRBV10-1 to TRBJ2-7; TRBD2 is a possible D gene (7 bases). This CDR3 contains 13 residues. The V gene's germline CDR1 is WNHNN and CDR2 SYGVQD (reference sequence). V lost 6 bases to trimming and J lost 6 bases, with 15 bases between them. The CDR3: CASSVGGAGEQYF. In DNA, the CDR3 is TGCGCCAGCAGCGTAGGGGGGGCAGGCGAGCAGTACTTC.

Remarks on this clone: This specimen includes other DNA sequences encoding the same CDR3. The V call is TRBV3-1 (or the pseudogene TRBV3-2), the J call TRBJ2-6; no definite D call. This CDR3 has 17 amino acids. The ends were cut back, 1 base at V and 0 bases at J, with 10 bases in the middle. Germline V gene sequence: CDR1 LGHDT, CDR2 YNNKEL (reference sequence). For the CDR3, the DNA is TGTGCCAGCAGCCAAGTGTTAGTGAACTCTGGGGCCAACGTCCTGACTTTC. It is translated as CASSQVLVNSGANVLTF.

The chain couples TRBV2 to TRBJ1-3; D is ambiguous. V was pared by 3 bases and J by 0 bases, with 6 bases between. CDR1 is SNHLY and CDR2 is FYNNEI in the germline V gene. The CDR3 has 14 amino acids. CDR3 loop: CASSEYPSGNTIYF. As DNA, the CDR3 is TGTGCCAGCAGTGAGTATCCCTCTGGAAACACCATATATTTT. The full variable domain, its missing parts supplied by reference TRBV2 and TRBJ1-3, is EPEVTQTPSHQVTQMGQEVILRCVPISNHLYFYWYRQILGQKVEFLVSFYNNEISEKSEIFDDQFSVERPDGSNFTLKIRSTKLEDSAMYFCASSEYPSGNTIYFGEGSWLTVV.

The chain carries TRBV19 and TRBJ2-1, with D possibly matching TRBD1 (5 bases). This CDR3 has 14 amino acids. Trimming took 6 bases from V and 3 from J, leaving 12 bases between them. CDR1 and CDR2 from the germline V gene are LNHDA and SQIVND (reference sequence). The CDR3 DNA is TGTGCCAGTAGCACCGGTCAGGGCTACAATGAGCAGTTCTTC. Protein sequence: CASSTGQGYNEQFF.

As to this clone: This sample also contains other DNA sequences that code for the same CDR3. The CDR3 sequence: CASRRTAGNTIYF. CDR3 bases: TGTGCCAGCAGGCGGACAGCTGGAAACACCATATATTTT. The V gene is TRBV28, the J gene TRBJ1-3; possibly TRBD1 for D (6 bases). The CDR3 covers 13 residues. V was pared by 6 bases and J by 2 bases, with 8 bases between. Germline lookup yields CDR1 MDHEN and CDR2 SYDVKM. The complete variable domain, with remaining parts taken from reference TRBV28 and TRBJ1-3, reads DVKVTQSSRYLVKRTGEKVFLECVQDMDHENMFWYRQDPGLGLRLIYFSYDVKMKEKGDIPEGYSVSREKKERFSLILESASTNQTSMYLCASRRTAGNTIYFGEGSWLTVV.

This chain uses TRBV5-1 with TRBJ1-1, with D maybe TRBD1 (6 bases). CDR1 and CDR2 from the germline V gene are SGHRS and YFSETQ. V was trimmed by 4 bases and J by 11 bases, leaving 24 bases between them. The CDR3 has 15 amino acids. CDR3 loop: CASSQTGSKGEWAFF. The CDR3 DNA reads TGCGCCAGCAGCCAAACCGGGTCGAAGGGGGAGTGGGCTTTCTTT.

This chain joins TRBV7-2 and TRBJ1-3, with D perhaps TRBD1 (6 bases). V was cut by 5 bases and J by 0 bases, with 14 bases left in between. CDR1 and CDR2 (germline): SGHTA, FQGNSA. This CDR3 spans 16 amino acids. CDR3 nucleotide sequence: TGTGCCAGCAGCCCCCGGGACACCACCTCTGGAAACACCATATATTTT. This codes for CASSPRDTTSGNTIYF.

The rearrangement uses TRBV25-1 and TRBJ2-1; 8 bases align to TRBD1. The CDR3 has 16 residues. V lost 7 bases and J lost 5; bases outside the gene matches: 13. Germline CDR1 MGHDK, CDR2 SYGVNS. The CDR3 region has the DNA TGTGCCAGCATAAGCCCCCGGACAGGGAGAGACAATGAGCAGTTCTTC. This encodes CASISPRTGRDNEQFF.

The chain employs TRBV18 and TRBJ1-1, with TRBD1 identical over 7 bases. The V gene's germline CDR1 is KGHSH and CDR2 LQKENI. V dropped 6 bases and J dropped 11; count of bases not matched to a gene: 9. CDR3 length equals 12 residues. Here the CDR3 reads CASSARRDSAFF. DNA for the CDR3: TGTGCCAGCTCCGCGAGGAGGGACAGCGCTTTCTTT.

The CDR3 DNA reads TGTGCCAGCAGTTCCTTTGACAGGGGGCCAAATCAGCCCCAGCATTTT. Encoded protein: CASSSFDRGPNQPQHF. This chain joins TRBV28 and TRBJ1-5, with TRBD1 identical over 10 bases. Per the germline V gene, CDR1 is MDHEN and CDR2 is SYDVKM. The CDR3 loop spans 16 amino acids. V was pared by 4 bases and J by 4 bases, with 7 bases of the junction left unmatched.

J is TRBJ2-1 and V is TRBV5-1; D gene uncertain. Germline V lookup: CDR1 SGHRS, CDR2 YFSETQ. This CDR3 has 15 amino acids. Trimming cost V 0 bases and J 0 bases, with 7 bases left between them. CDR3: CASSLGLSSYNEQFF. The CDR3 coding sequence is TGCGCCAGCAGCTTGGGTCTGAGCTCCTACAATGAGCAGTTCTTC.

This clone came up once. The rearrangement uses TRBV4-1 and TRBJ2-1; 7 bases are a match to TRBD2. The CDR3 contains 17 residues. Germline CDR1 and CDR2: MGHRA and YSYEKL. V shed 4 bases, J shed 2 bases, and the junction held 11 bases outside the gene matches. In nucleotides, the CDR3 is TGCGCCAGCAGCCCGGACCCGGGACTACTCCCCTACAATGAGCAGTTCTTC. Protein sequence: CASSPDPGLLPYNEQFF.

The CDR3 bases are TGTGCCAGCAGCCCTCGACAGGCCTACAATGAGCAGTTCTTC. It encodes CASSPRQAYNEQFF. The V call is TRBV3-1 (or the pseudogene TRBV3-2), the J call TRBJ2-1; TRBD1 is a possible D gene (6 bases). This CDR3 comprises 14 residues. Trimming took 4 bases from V and 2 from J, leaving 9 bases between them. Germline V lookup: CDR1 LGHDT, CDR2 YNNKEL (reference sequence).

The CDR3 DNA reads TGTGCCAGCAGCTACAGGAATTCAGAGACCCAGTACTTC. It encodes CASSYRNSETQYF. The chain combines TRBV7-9 with TRBJ2-5, with a tentative D call TRBD1 (5 bases). Germline V gene lookup returns CDR1 SEHNR and CDR2 FQNEAQ (reference sequence). The V and J ends lost 4 bases and 4 bases respectively, with 10 bases between them. The CDR3 is made up of 13 amino acids.